This passage covers 32 T cell receptor beta chains from one sample sequenced in a study of blood T cells in healthy people across ages (dated by TCRdb to between 2015 and 2017). The library was obtained by 5' RACE. A second PCR of about 7 to 12 cycles was run with a J-beta primer mix and a sample-barcoded 5' primer. Using fastp trimming at Q25 and MiXCR clonotype assembly, TCRdb reanalyzed the public sequencing data and kept in-frame beta chains. Each entry is one CDR3 protein sequence, shown with its most common DNA and genes. The sample includes fewer than 2 million distinct CDR3 sequences, with about two fifths observed a single time. 23% of the sample rests with the top ten. Sequenced material: blood. All receptors derive from a human donor in good health.

This chain uses TRBV11-2 with TRBJ2-3; 13 nucleotides align to TRBD2. Germline V gene data show CDR1 as SGHAT and CDR2 as FQNNGV. The length of the CDR3 is 21 residues. The J segment lost 5 bases and the V segment lost 0 bases, leaving 17 bases of the junction unmatched. CDR3 sequence: CASSLDLWDRWTSGGIDTQYF. CDR3 DNA sequence: TGTGCCAGCAGCTTAGATCTTTGGGACAGATGGACTAGCGGGGGTATAGATACGCAGTATTTT.

In its sample, this clonotype was seen a few times. The CDR3 loop is CASSLGGQHGSQYF. The CDR3 DNA reads TGTGCCAGCAGCTTAGGGGGACAGCATGGTTCCCAGTACTTC. This chain links TRBV13 with TRBJ2-7; 7 nucleotides align to TRBD1. Per the germline V gene, CDR1 is PRHDT and CDR2 is FYEKMQ (reference sequence). V lost 0 bases, J lost 10 bases, and 9 bases stayed unmatched. The CDR3 is 14 residues long.

The rearrangement links TRBV3-1 to TRBJ1-2, with D possibly matching TRBD1 (5 bases). The germline gives CDR1 LGHDT, CDR2 YNNKEL (reference sequence). The CDR3 length is 14 residues. V was cut by 5 bases and J by 4 bases, with 14 bases left in between. The CDR3 region is CASSDTGTVYGYTF. The CDR3 nucleotides are TGTGCCAGCAGCGACACCGGGACGGTCTATGGCTACACCTTC. Variable domain in full (rest from reference TRBV3-1 and TRBJ1-2): DTAVSQTPKYLVTQMGNDKSIKCEQNLGHDTMYWYKQDSKKFLKIMFSYNNKELIINETVPNRFSPKSPDKAHLNLHINSLELGDSAVYFCASSDTGTVYGYTFGSGTRLTVV.

This rearrangement joins TRBV7-2 to TRBJ1-3, with no clear D. CDR3 length: 17 residues. Germline V gene data show CDR1 as SGHTA and CDR2 as FQGNSA. Trimming shortened V by 1 base and J by 4 bases, and 17 bases separated the two germline ends. CDR3 coding DNA: TGTGCCAGCAGCTTAGAGCCCCCCGGAAGAGCCGGAAACACCATATATTTT. This sequence encodes CASSLEPPGRAGNTIYF.

A few counts support this clonotype. The rearrangement uses TRBV12-3 or TRBV12-4 and TRBJ1-1; 7 bases line up with TRBD1. CDR3 size: 14 residues. The V gene end was trimmed by 3 bases and the J gene end by 1 base; junction bases not matched to a gene: 2. In DNA form, the CDR3 reads TGTGCCAGCAGTTTCGACAGGGCGAACACTGAAGCTTTCTTT. Its translation: CASSFDRANTEAFF.

The chain links TRBV6-5 to TRBJ2-6, with 12 nucleotides matching TRBD1. With V trimmed by 7 bases and J by 4 bases, 5 bases remained unmatched. The length of the CDR3 is 16 residues. The germline gives CDR1 MNHEY, CDR2 SVGAGI. CDR3: CASTGQGAQGANVLTF. In nucleotides, the CDR3 is TGTGCCAGCACGGGACAGGGGGCGCAGGGGGCCAACGTCCTGACTTTC.

This clonotype has a single count. This chain connects TRBV11-1 to TRBJ2-4, with D possibly matching TRBD2 (5 bases). The CDR3 length is 15 residues. Between the trimmed V and J ends, which lost 5 bases and 13 bases, there was a span of 24 bases. Germline-derived CDR1 and CDR2 are SGHAT and FQDESV (reference sequence). The CDR3 region has the DNA TGTGCCAGCAGCCTCCCTGAGGGAGACCCAGTTGAGCAGTACTTC. It translates to CASSLPEGDPVEQYF.

A note on this clonotype: A single base separates this from a much larger clone, so it may be a read error. This rearrangement joins TRBV6-5 to TRBJ1-1; perhaps TRBD1 as D (6 bases). Germline loops: CDR1 MNHEY, CDR2 SVGAGI. There are 15 residues in the CDR3. The CDR3 region has the DNA TGTGCCAGCAGTTCTGTTAGAACAGCGGGGGCTGAAGATTTCTTT. It encodes CASSSVRTAGAEDFF.

Remarks on this clonotype: Since a much larger clone is just one base distant, this may be a read error. The chain is built from TRBV27 and TRBJ1-2; TRBD1 matches at 9 bases. V was clipped by 3 bases and J by 8 bases; unmatched bases: 10. CDR3 length: 15 amino acids. Germline CDR1 reads MNHEY; CDR2 reads SMNVEV (reference sequence). DNA for the CDR3: TGTGCCAGCAGTTTTCGACAGGGGGAGTGGTACGGCTACACCTTC. Translating gives CASSFRQGEWYGYTF.

The chain couples TRBV6-5 to TRBJ1-2, with a weak D call TRBD1 (5 bases). There are 13 residues in the CDR3. Germline assignment: CDR1 MNHEY and CDR2 SVGAGI. The V end lost 6 bases, the J end lost 6 bases, and 14 bases lay between the germline ends. The CDR3 coding sequence is TGTGCCAGCAGGCCGCAGGGCCTGAATGGCTACACCTTC. Translation gives CASRPQGLNGYTF.

This clonotype was recorded many times. The J gene is TRBJ1-4, the V gene TRBV4-3, with D hard to call. The length of the CDR3 is 12 residues. The V and J ends lost 1 base and 13 bases respectively, with 10 bases between them. Germline values: CDR1 LGHNA, CDR2 YSLEER. CDR3 region: CASSQAPGRLFF. CDR3 nucleotide sequence: TGCGCCAGCAGCCAAGCCCCGGGTCGACTGTTTTTT.

The V and J genes are TRBV20-1 and TRBJ1-6, with D hard to call. The germline gives CDR1 DFQATT, CDR2 SNEGSKA (reference sequence). V was pared by 6 bases and J by 4 bases, with 19 bases between. The CDR3 has 16 residues. The CDR3 sequence is CSASPTDGRYNSPLHF. The CDR3 DNA reads as TGCAGTGCCAGTCCCACGGACGGCCGTTATAATTCACCCCTCCACTTT.

The chain uses TRBV4-3 and TRBJ2-1; 9 bases align to TRBD2. The length of the CDR3 is 16 residues. CDR1 and CDR2 from the germline V gene are LGHNA and YSLEER. The V and J ends lost 0 bases and 6 bases, in that order; junction bases with no gene match: 6. CDR3 nucleotides: TGCGCCAGCAGCCAAGACCCTAGCGGGGCGGGCAATGAGCAGTTCTTC. This gives the protein CASSQDPSGAGNEQFF.

This clonotype showed up just a few times. The rearrangement links TRBV7-6 to TRBJ2-7, with D possibly TRBD1 on 5 matching bases. Germline lookup yields CDR1 SGHVS and CDR2 FNYEAQ. The CDR3 extends over 15 amino acids. Between the trimmed V and J ends, which lost 4 bases and 2 bases, there was a span of 15 bases. This chain's CDR3 is CASSSTLDNTYEQYF. As DNA, the CDR3 is TGTGCCAGCAGCTCTACCTTGGACAACACCTACGAGCAGTACTTC.

This chain connects TRBV15 to TRBJ2-5; possible D gene TRBD2, 5 bases. The CDR3 sequence is 15 residues long. Germline V gives CDR1 LNHNV, CDR2 YYDKDF (reference sequence). The V gene lost 0 bases and the J gene lost 5 bases, with 13 bases spanning the gap. The CDR3 coding sequence is TGTGCCACCAGCAGAGATGGGAAGGTAGCGGAGACCCAGTACTTC. It specifies CATSRDGKVAETQYF.

This CDR3 is CASSLAQAGGPQYF. In DNA form, the CDR3 reads TGTGCCAGCAGCTTAGCGCAAGCGGGGGGGCCCCAGTACTTC. V and J are TRBV7-2 and TRBJ2-5; 10 nucleotides line up with TRBD2. The germline V gene has CDR1 SGHTA and CDR2 FQGNSA. The V gene end was trimmed by 0 bases and the J gene end by 9 bases; junction bases not matched to a gene: 4. This CDR3 comprises 14 residues.

The J gene is TRBJ2-2, the V gene TRBV9; tentatively, D is TRBD1 (5 bases). This CDR3 comprises 17 residues. V lost 3 bases, J lost 4 bases, and 19 bases lay in between. CDR1 is SGDLS and CDR2 is YYNGEE in the germline V gene. CDR3 in amino acids: CASSAHRSSRFTGELFF. The CDR3 DNA is TGTGCCAGCAGCGCTCACAGGAGCTCCCGCTTCACCGGGGAGCTGTTTTTT.

The chain recombines TRBV3-1 with TRBJ2-3; D call uncertain. The CDR3 is 15 amino acids. Germline lookup yields CDR1 LGHDT and CDR2 YNNKEL (reference sequence). V lost 4 bases to trimming and J lost 0 bases, with 11 bases between them. CDR3 protein: CASSRSLTSTDTQYF. Written as DNA, the CDR3 is TGTGCCAGCAGCCGCTCATTGACTAGCACAGATACGCAGTATTTT.

Concerning this clonotype itself: Germline is not matched at one junction end, which may reflect a read error. The chain employs TRBV12-3 or TRBV12-4 and TRBJ2-4, with D perhaps TRBD1 or TRBD2 (5 bases each). The J call is in doubt because the DNA end fits TRBJ2-5 better. The CDR3 totals 16 residues. CDR3 DNA: TGTGTCAGCAGTAGCTCCTTTGGGACGCTACAAGAGACCCAGTACTTC. Translating it yields CVSSSSFGTLQETQYF.

Many counts were recorded for this clonotype. The chain has TRBV29-1 and TRBJ2-7; possible D gene TRBD2, 6 bases. The V and J ends lost 3 bases and 2 bases respectively, with 11 bases between them. CDR3 length equals 13 residues. In germline, CDR1 is SQVTM, CDR2 ANQGSEA. DNA for the CDR3: TGCAGCGTTGACGGCGGGGCCGCCTACGAGCAGTACTTC. Its translation is CSVDGGAAYEQYF.

This sequence joins TRBV7-8 and TRBJ1-2; TRBD1 matches 8 bases. Germline assignment: CDR1 SGHVS and CDR2 FQNEAQ. V lost 5 bases, J lost 4 bases, and 18 bases stayed unmatched. The CDR3 has 18 amino acids. Here the CDR3 DNA reads TGTGCCAGCAGCCCAATGGATCTCGCGGACAGGGCCCTCTATGGCTACACCTTC. Protein: CASSPMDLADRALYGYTF.

In nucleotides, the CDR3 is TGCAGGGCACCTTCGGGAGGGGGAGAGACCCAGTACTTC. Residues: CRAPSGGGETQYF. The rearrangement links TRBV29-1 to TRBJ2-4; 8 nucleotides agree with TRBD2. Judging by the DNA end, TRBJ2-5 fits better; the J call may be wrong. The CDR3 runs to 13 residues. In germline, CDR1 is SQVTM, CDR2 ANQGSEA.

This clonotype was seen only a few times. This chain connects TRBV6-5 to TRBJ2-1; no definite D call. The germline CDR1 and CDR2 sequences are MNHEY and SVGAGI. There are 12 residues in the CDR3. Trimming removed 6 bases from V and 9 bases from J, with 12 bases in between. CDR3 sequence: CASRATTREQFF. CDR3 nucleotide sequence: TGTGCCAGCAGAGCTACAACTCGTGAGCAGTTCTTC.

This clonotype was detected ten times or more. This rearrangement joins TRBV3-1 to TRBJ1-2, with 10 bases identical to TRBD1. CDR1 is LGHDT, CDR2 YNNKEL, per germline (reference sequence). Trimming took 1 base from V and 10 from J; bases not matched to a gene: 3. This CDR3 contains 13 residues. The DNA for the CDR3 is TGTGCCAGCAGCCAAGTGGGGACAGGGGTCTACACCTTC. Protein: CASSQVGTGVYTF.

This clonotype was seen ten or more times. The CDR3 region has the DNA TGCAGCGTGACGGACAGGCGGGAGACCCAGTACTTC. Residues: CSVTDRRETQYF. The V call is TRBV29-1, the J call TRBJ2-5; 7 nucleotides match TRBD1. The V and J ends lost 6 bases and 5 bases, in that order; junction bases with no gene match: 6. CDR1 is SQVTM, CDR2 ANQGSEA, per germline. This CDR3 spans 12 amino acids.

The rearrangement links TRBV11-3 to TRBJ1-2, with D possibly matching TRBD1 (5 bases). The CDR3 sequence is 14 residues long. Germline V gene data show CDR1 as SGHNT and CDR2 as YENEEA. Trimming shortened V by 2 bases and J by 7 bases, and 14 bases separated the two germline ends. CDR3 nucleotides: TGTGCCAGCAGCTTAACGGGCAGGGTGCTTGGCTACACCTTC. As protein: CASSLTGRVLGYTF.

The V gene is TRBV7-2, the J gene TRBJ2-5; the D is unclear. The CDR3 covers 15 residues. In germline, CDR1 is SGHTA, CDR2 FQGNSA. V was trimmed by 1 base and J by 1 base, leaving 10 bases between them. The CDR3 region is CASSLGDDAQETQYF. The CDR3, as DNA: TGTGCCAGCAGCTTAGGCGACGACGCCCAAGAGACCCAGTACTTC.

This clonotype was seen many times. The rearrangement links TRBV20-1 to TRBJ2-7; 10 bases are shared with TRBD1. CDR3 size: 13 residues. The junction had 5 bases not matched to a gene; V was cut back by 6 bases and J by 3 bases. Germline CDR1 and CDR2: DFQATT and SNEGSKA (reference sequence). The CDR3 sequence: CSAGGQGVYEQYF. CDR3 DNA sequence: TGCAGTGCCGGAGGACAGGGGGTCTACGAGCAGTACTTC.

V is TRBV20-1 and J is TRBJ2-3; 7 bases are shared with TRBD2. Germline trimming cut 5 bases from V and 4 bases from J; bases unmatched to any gene: 9. Germline V lookup: CDR1 DFQATT, CDR2 SNEGSKA (reference sequence). The CDR3 loop spans 14 amino acids. The CDR3 DNA follows: TGCAGTGCTTCCCAGCGGGGTCGCCCAGATACGCAGTATTTT. Its protein is CSASQRGRPDTQYF.

The J gene is TRBJ2-3, the V gene TRBV20-1, with TRBD2 matching 8 bases. The CDR3 consists of 15 residues. Trimming removed 2 bases from V and 2 bases from J; junction bases left unmatched: 6. In germline, CDR1 is DFQATT, CDR2 SNEGSKA (reference sequence). DNA for the CDR3: TGCAGTGCTAGACGAATGCGGGGGGCCACAGATACGCAGTATTTT. Amino acid sequence: CSARRMRGATDTQYF.

The chain carries TRBV6-5 and TRBJ1-2, with 7 bases matching TRBD1. This CDR3 has 15 residues. Germline CDR1 is MNHEY and CDR2 is SVGAGI. Trimming cost V 5 bases and J 4 bases; bases outside gene matches: 10. CDR3 nucleotide sequence: TGTGCCAGCAGTCACCCGACAGGGCGATTCTATGGCTACACCTTC. This gives the protein CASSHPTGRFYGYTF.

This chain connects TRBV20-1 to TRBJ2-1; D is possibly TRBD2 (5 bases). Germline CDR1 DFQATT, CDR2 SNEGSKA (reference sequence). The ends were cut back, 0 bases at V and 0 bases at J, with 12 bases in the middle. This CDR3 contains 16 residues. DNA for the CDR3: TGCAGTGCTAGAGATATGTCCGGAGGCTCCTACAATGAGCAGTTCTTC. Protein product: CSARDMSGGSYNEQFF.